Below, 19 T cell receptor beta chains from the same sample are listed, as sequenced in a study of cytomegalovirus exposure and HLA in healthy donors. The study ran its PCR with 60 Vbeta and 13 Jbeta primers. The data were produced by immunoSEQ multiplex PCR, yet TCRdb's version contains in-frame clones alone and is incomplete. The repertoire holds about 120,000 clones, with around 63% as singletons. The sequenced sample consisted of PBMCs. The receptors originated from a man in his forties or fifties in good health and CMV-seropositive.

This clone has just a few counts. The genes are TRBV7-3 and TRBJ2-5, with D possibly matching TRBD1 (6 bases). The germline gives CDR1 SGHTA, CDR2 FQGTGA. The CDR3 is 13 residues long. Trimming shortened V by 5 bases and J by 4 bases, and 11 bases separated the two germline ends. CDR3 protein: CASSRQAGETQYF. CDR3 DNA: TGTGCCAGCAGCAGACAGGCAGGAGAGACCCAGTACTTC.

The genes are TRBV2 and TRBJ1-6, with D unclear. Trimming cost V 4 bases and J 4 bases, with 5 bases left between them. Germline CDR1 reads SNHLY; CDR2 reads FYNNEI. The CDR3 loop spans 13 amino acids. CDR3 in amino acids: CASSVQYNSPLHF. CDR3 sequence (DNA): TGTGCCAGCAGTGTGCAGTATAATTCACCCCTCCACTTT.

The chain links TRBV4-3 to TRBJ1-1; TRBD1 matches 7 bases. Trimming at V came to 2 bases and at J to 11 bases, leaving 11 bases not matched to a gene. This CDR3 has 14 amino acids. CDR1 LGHNA and CDR2 YSLEER come from the germline V gene. In DNA form, the CDR3 reads TGCGCCAGCAGCCAACCTAGAGGGGGCGCGGAGGCTTTCTTT. Residues: CASSQPRGGAEAFF.

The chain has TRBV30 and TRBJ2-1; 11 nucleotides align to TRBD2. Unmatched junction bases numbered 14, after V lost 2 bases and J lost 5 bases. CDR1 and CDR2 from the germline V gene are GTSNPN and SVGIG (reference sequence). There are 18 residues in the CDR3. CDR3 loop: CAWSPLVGSGRVDNEQFF. In nucleotides, the CDR3 is TGTGCCTGGAGTCCGCTCGTGGGTAGCGGGAGGGTCGACAATGAGCAGTTCTTC.

V and J are TRBV7-2 and TRBJ2-2; TRBD2 aligns across 15 bases. The trim removed 4 bases at V and 3 bases at J, leaving 0 bases unmatched. This CDR3 region has 16 residues. Germline V gene lookup returns CDR1 SGHTA and CDR2 FQGNSA. The CDR3 reads CASSWTSGRDTGELFF. CDR3 nucleotides: TGTGCCAGCAGCTGGACTAGCGGGAGGGACACCGGGGAGCTGTTTTTT.

The chain combines TRBV27 with TRBJ1-1; 9 bases fit TRBD1. This CDR3 region has 12 residues. The V and J ends lost 6 bases and 7 bases, in that order; junction bases with no gene match: 3. Per germline, CDR1 MNHEY and CDR2 SMNVEV (reference sequence). The CDR3 spells CASSGQGSEAFF. In DNA form, the CDR3 reads TGTGCCAGCAGCGGACAGGGGAGTGAAGCTTTCTTT.

This clone was observed once. The J gene is TRBJ1-1, the V gene TRBV28, with D maybe TRBD1 (6 bases). CDR1 MDHEN and CDR2 SYDVKM come from the germline V gene. V was cut by 6 bases and J by 0 bases, with 11 bases left in between. The CDR3 length is 14 residues. The CDR3 protein is CASRGGAVNTEAFF. In nucleotides, the CDR3 is TGTGCCAGCAGGGGGGGGGCGGTGAACACTGAAGCTTTCTTT.

The CDR3 loop reads CASSREHRAGNTIYF. The CDR3 DNA reads as TGTGCCAGCAGTAGGGAACACAGGGCTGGAAACACCATATATTTT. The chain couples TRBV6-5 to TRBJ1-3; the D gene is possibly TRBD1 (6 bases). The CDR3 has 15 residues. The germline V gene has CDR1 MNHEY and CDR2 SVGAGI. Trimming took off 5 bases at V and 2 bases at J, with 13 bases between the two ends.

The rearrangement links TRBV5-4 to TRBJ2-1; perhaps TRBD2 as D (5 bases). V shed 0 bases and J shed 15 bases, with 13 bases lying between them. This CDR3 contains 12 residues. CDR1 SGHNT and CDR2 YYREEE come from the germline V gene (reference sequence). CDR3 residues: CASSLDERGRFF. CDR3 DNA sequence: TGTGCCAGCAGCTTGGACGAGAGAGGGCGGTTCTTC.

The chain combines TRBV5-6 with TRBJ2-7, with D unclear. V gave up 3 bases and J gave up 6 bases, with 10 bases separating them. This CDR3 has 12 amino acids. CDR1 is SGHDT and CDR2 is YYEEEE in the germline V gene. CDR3 bases: TGTGCCAGCAGCTCCCGCGACTCCGAGCAGTACTTC. Its translation is CASSSRDSEQYF.

This clone was seen more than once but under ten times. The chain combines TRBV2 with TRBJ2-6; D possibly corresponds to TRBD2 (5 bases). Trimming took 5 bases from V and 5 from J, leaving 16 bases between them. There are 16 residues in the CDR3. Germline CDR1 reads SNHLY; CDR2 reads FYNNEI. The CDR3 nucleotides are TGTGCCAGCAGTCTCCTTGGAGCGGTGAGGGCCAACGTCCTGACTTTC. Its protein product is CASSLLGAVRANVLTF. Supplemented by reference TRBV2 and TRBJ2-6, the full variable domain reads EPEVTQTPSHQVTQMGQEVILRCVPISNHLYFYWYRQILGQKVEFLVSFYNNEISEKSEIFDDQFSVERPDGSNFTLKIRSTKLEDSAMYFCASSLLGAVRANVLTFGAGSRLTVL.

This clone was observed a handful of times. The genes are TRBV2 and TRBJ2-7; no firm D call. The CDR3 sequence is 16 residues long. From germline, CDR1 is SNHLY and CDR2 FYNNEI. V was clipped by 1 base and J by 0 bases, with 13 bases between them. CDR3 DNA: TGTGCCAGCAGTGAAGTTGGAGACCCTAGCTCCTACGAGCAGTACTTC. This sequence encodes CASSEVGDPSSYEQYF.

The gene calls are TRBV13 and TRBJ2-1, with 7 positions matching TRBD2. With 0 bases clipped from V and 10 bases from J, the junction kept 6 bases outside the gene matches. The V gene's germline CDR1 is PRHDT and CDR2 FYEKMQ (reference sequence). The CDR3 runs 14 residues. The CDR3 sequence: CASSLGLARLEQFF. The CDR3 nucleotides are TGTGCCAGCAGCTTAGGACTAGCGCGTCTCGAGCAGTTCTTC.

CDR3 nucleotide sequence: TGTGCCACCAGCAGAGCTTCGACAGCCTTCAATGAGCAGTTCTTC. Protein sequence: CATSRASTAFNEQFF. V and J are TRBV15 and TRBJ2-1, with a tentative D call TRBD1 (5 bases). The germline V and J ends were trimmed by 1 base and 6 bases, with 13 bases remaining between them. The CDR3 has 15 residues. Germline CDR1 and CDR2: LNHNV and YYDKDF (reference sequence). Variable domain in full (rest from reference TRBV15 and TRBJ2-1): DAMVIQNPRYQVTQFGKPVTLSCSQTLNHNVMYWYQQKSSQAPKLLFHYYDKDFNNEADTPDNFQSRRPNTSFCFLDIRSPGLGDTAMYLCATSRASTAFNEQFFGPGTRLTVL.

The chain links TRBV27 to TRBJ1-5, with D hard to call. This CDR3 has 15 amino acids. V shed 7 bases and J shed 3 bases, with 16 bases lying between them. Germline assignment: CDR1 MNHEY and CDR2 SMNVEV (reference sequence). The chain's CDR3 is CASKSGDRPNQPQHF. Here the CDR3 DNA reads TGTGCCAGCAAAAGCGGTGACCGTCCCAATCAGCCCCAGCATTTT.

The CDR3 sequence: CASSYSGGAGTDTQYF. The DNA of the CDR3 is TGTGCCAGCAGTTACTCAGGGGGGGCCGGCACAGATACGCAGTATTTT. The V gene is TRBV6-6, the J gene TRBJ2-3, with a weak D call TRBD2 (7 bases). Per the germline V gene, CDR1 is MNHNY and CDR2 is SVGAGI (reference sequence). Trimming took 0 bases from V and 1 from J, leaving 11 bases between them. This CDR3 has 16 amino acids.

The chain recombines TRBV4-2 with TRBJ2-1; TRBD1 aligns across 12 bases. The V gene's germline CDR1 is LGHNA and CDR2 YNFKEQ. The V segment lost 0 bases and the J segment 7 bases; nucleotides outside the gene matches: 7. The length of the CDR3 is 17 residues. This chain's CDR3 is CASSQEQPGQGANEQFF. In nucleotides, the CDR3 is TGTGCCAGCAGCCAAGAACAGCCGGGACAGGGGGCGAATGAGCAGTTCTTC.

V and J are TRBV6-1 and TRBJ2-7; the match to TRBD2 covers 7 bases. The CDR3 runs 14 residues. The junction had 7 bases not matched to a gene; V was cut back by 5 bases and J by 3 bases. Germline loops: CDR1 MNHNS, CDR2 SASEGT. The CDR3 loop is CASSWGGTYYEQYF. The CDR3, as DNA: TGTGCCAGCAGTTGGGGGGGTACCTACTACGAGCAGTACTTC.

The chain recombines TRBV29-1 with TRBJ2-2; 10 bases align to TRBD2. This CDR3 has 14 amino acids. The V gene's germline CDR1 is SQVTM and CDR2 ANQGSEA. The V and J ends lost 4 bases and 5 bases, in that order; junction bases with no gene match: 4. CDR3 in DNA: TGCAGCGTTGTCCCTAGCGGGAGAACCGGGGAGCTGTTTTTT. Protein: CSVVPSGRTGELFF.